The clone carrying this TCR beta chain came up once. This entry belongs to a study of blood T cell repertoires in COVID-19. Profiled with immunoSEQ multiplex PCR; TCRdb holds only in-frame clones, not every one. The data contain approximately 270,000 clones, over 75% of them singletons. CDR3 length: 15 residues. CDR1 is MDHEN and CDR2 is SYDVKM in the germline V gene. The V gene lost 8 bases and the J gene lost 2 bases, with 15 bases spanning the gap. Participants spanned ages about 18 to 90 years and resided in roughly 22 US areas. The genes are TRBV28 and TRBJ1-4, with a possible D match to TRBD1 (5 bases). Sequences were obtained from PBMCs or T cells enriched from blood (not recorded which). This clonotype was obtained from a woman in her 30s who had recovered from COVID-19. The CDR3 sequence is CASPPEGATNEKLFF. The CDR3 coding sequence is TGTGCCAGCCCCCCGGAAGGGGCGACTAATGAAAAACTGTTTTTT.